The rows below give T cell receptor beta chains drawn from one sample of a study of OX40 agonist ivuxolimab in advanced cancers. Generated by immunoSEQ multiplex PCR, the TCRdb table keeps only in-frame clones and is missing some. Of about 140,000 clones listed, under 95% are singletons. Sample: CD4+ or CD8+ T cells sorted from blood, taken in a trial of the OX40 agonist ivuxolimab. These receptors were obtained from an adult with an advanced solid tumor such as melanoma, head and neck, liver or kidney cancer. Both conserved end residues are part of each CDR3. The D gene is left open where the match is weak. Size is omitted from some rows. Given values are once, few, many or a class for expanded clones.

J: TRBJ2-2
D: .
size: .
V: TRBV11-3
CDR3: CASSPGGGGFTGELFF
DNA: TGTGCCAGCAGCCCAGGGGGCGGGGGGTTCACCGGGGAGCTGTTTTTT

J: TRBJ1-1
D: .
size: .
V: TRBV19
CDR3: CASTLHLNTEAFF
DNA: TGTGCCAGTACCCTCCACCTGAACACTGAAGCTTTCTTT

J: TRBJ2-1
D: TRBD2
size: .
V: TRBV19
CDR3: CASSTLAGSYNEQFF
DNA: TGTGCCAGTAGTACGCTAGCGGGAAGTTACAATGAGCAGTTCTTC

J: TRBJ2-2
D: TRBD2
size: .
V: TRBV4-1
CDR3: CASQMAGETGELFF
DNA: TGCGCCAGCCAAATGGCGGGGGAGACCGGGGAGCTGTTTTTT

J: TRBJ2-1
D: TRBD1
size: .
V: TRBV15
CDR3: CATSRDSRDRVFF
DNA: TGTGCCACCAGCAGAGATTCCCGGGACAGGGTTTTCTTC

J: TRBJ1-1
D: .
size: .
V: TRBV7-2
CDR3: CASSLMARGTEAFF
DNA: TGTGCCAGCAGCTTAATGGCGAGGGGCACTGAAGCTTTCTTT

J: TRBJ2-3
D: .
size: .
V: TRBV11-2
CDR3: CASSTRGRMRRVNTDTQYF
DNA: TGTGCCAGCAGCACCCGGGGGCGAATGAGAAGAGTTAACACAGATACGCAGTATTTT

J: TRBJ2-1
D: .
size: .
V: TRBV10-3
CDR3: CAISEIQGNEQFF
DNA: TGTGCCATCAGTGAAATACAGGGCAATGAGCAGTTCTTC

J: TRBJ1-6
D: TRBD1
size: once
V: TRBV7-9
CDR3: CASSFLQGYSPLHF
DNA: TGTGCCAGCAGCTTTCTACAGGGGTATTCACCCCTCCACTTT

J: TRBJ2-7
D: .
size: .
V: TRBV2
CDR3: CASSRGRASYEQYF
DNA: TGTGCCAGCAGTCGAGGACGGGCCTCCTACGAGCAGTACTTC

J: TRBJ1-5
D: .
size: .
V: TRBV10-3
CDR3: CAISESAGVNQPQHF
DNA: TGTGCCATCAGTGAGTCGGCAGGGGTAAATCAGCCCCAGCATTTT